Below are 30 T cell receptor beta chains sequenced from a single sample in a study of Ad26.COV2.S vaccination and SARS-CoV-2 variants. Treatment here: around 19 received Ad26.COV2.S at low or high dose, single or two shots; several received placebo; per-sample allocation not given. Samples were taken on day 63 after the first vaccine or placebo injection. TCRdb keeps only in-frame clones here, not all; method: immunoSEQ multiplex PCR. The sample holds 410,000 or so clones; approximately 90% are singletons and the top ten take 12%. The source material was peripheral blood, sampled in a trial of Ad26.COV2.S vaccine versus placebo. The receptors stem from a person between 18 and 60 years old who received the Ad26.COV2.S COVID-19 vaccine or a placebo.

With respect to this clone: The germline gene is not matched at one end of the junction; a read error may be the cause. This chain joins TRBV7-6 and TRBJ2-2; D is perhaps TRBD2 (6 bases). The CDR3 has 14 amino acids. Germline lookup yields CDR1 SGHVS and CDR2 FNYEAQ. CDR3 sequence (DNA): TGTGCCAGCACCTTAGCGGCTTACTCCGGGGAGCTGTTTTTT. Protein product: CASTLAAYSGELFF.

The chain uses TRBV7-6 and TRBJ1-2, with TRBD1 identical over 10 bases. The trim removed 4 bases at V and 1 base at J, leaving 3 bases unmatched. Germline assignment: CDR1 SGHVS and CDR2 FNYEAQ. The CDR3 runs to 15 residues. The CDR3 bases are TGTGCCAGCAGCTCCGGACAGGGGGTTAACTATGGCTACACCTTC. This translates into CASSSGQGVNYGYTF.

This rearrangement joins TRBV9 to TRBJ1-3, with D uncertain. This CDR3 region has 22 residues. Germline CDR1 SGDLS, CDR2 YYNGEE. Trimming pared 0 bases from V and 2 bases from J, leaving 30 bases between. CDR3 DNA: TGTGCCAGCAGCGTAGAACTCGGACCCGGAGAGGCTGGCCTGATAACTGGAAACACCATATATTTT. Protein sequence: CASSVELGPGEAGLITGNTIYF.

The rearrangement uses TRBV6-2 or TRBV6-3 and TRBJ2-7, with a weak D call TRBD1 (6 bases). The CDR3 runs 15 residues. V was pared by 0 bases and J by 1 base, with 10 bases between. From germline, CDR1 is MNHEY and CDR2 SVGEGT. The CDR3 sequence is CASSYSDSSSYEQYF. CDR3 nucleotide sequence: TGTGCCAGCAGTTACTCGGACAGCTCATCCTACGAGCAGTACTTC.

The chain joins TRBV7-7 to TRBJ2-3, with TRBD2 identical over 10 bases. This CDR3 spans 16 amino acids. Per germline, CDR1 SSHAT and CDR2 FNYEAQ (reference sequence). Germline trimming cut 6 bases from V and 3 bases from J; bases unmatched to any gene: 9. The CDR3 bases are TGTGCCAGCAGTCCCCTAGCGGGAGTTTCTACAGATACGCAGTATTTT. It codes for CASSPLAGVSTDTQYF.

This chain connects TRBV6-2 or TRBV6-3 to TRBJ1-2; maybe TRBD1 (5 bases). Germline V gene data show CDR1 as MNHEY and CDR2 as SVGEGT. This CDR3 region has 14 residues. The V end was cut by 6 bases, the J end by 1 base, with 12 bases between. CDR3 bases: TGTGCCAGCAGCCACAACAGGCATAACTATGGCTACACCTTC. Its translation is CASSHNRHNYGYTF.

The chain recombines TRBV7-2 with TRBJ2-7; 7 bases fit TRBD2. The V gene's germline CDR1 is SGHTA and CDR2 FQGNSA. V lost 8 bases and J lost 6; bases outside the gene matches: 13. CDR3 length: 14 residues. CDR3 protein: CASATGGSVTEQYF. The CDR3 DNA follows: TGTGCCAGCGCTACTGGCGGGAGTGTTACCGAGCAGTACTTC.

This chain joins TRBV30 and TRBJ2-5; D may be TRBD2 (7 bases). V was pared by 3 bases and J by 1 base, with 12 bases between. This CDR3 has 14 residues. The germline V gene has CDR1 GTSNPN and CDR2 SVGIG (reference sequence). In nucleotides, the CDR3 is TGTGCCTGGAGGGCTGCGGGGGCCCAAGAGACCCAGTACTTC. It codes for CAWRAAGAQETQYF.

The J gene is TRBJ2-6, the V gene TRBV23-1; 7 nucleotides agree with TRBD1. TRBV23-1 is an ORF, with its function uncertain. The CDR3 spans 20 residues. Losses at the gene ends were 1 base for V and 4 bases for J; bases not matched to a gene: 16. In nucleotides, the CDR3 is TGCGCCAGCAGTCAATGGTGGGAGAATACAGGGGTACTAGGGGCCAACGTCCTGACTTTC. It encodes CASSQWWENTGVLGANVLTF.

The J gene is TRBJ2-1, the V gene TRBV18; 8 bases fit TRBD2. V lost 3 bases, J lost 9 bases, and 4 bases stayed unmatched. This CDR3 spans 13 amino acids. CDR1 and CDR2 (germline): KGHSH, LQKENI. The CDR3 region is CASSPTGGPEQFF. As DNA, the CDR3 is TGTGCCAGCTCACCCACGGGGGGGCCTGAGCAGTTCTTC. Combining the CDR3 with reference TRBV18 and TRBJ2-1 gives the whole variable domain NAGVMQNPRHLVRRRGQEARLRCSPMKGHSHVYWYRQLPEEGLKFMVYLQKENIIDESGMPKERFSAEFPKEGPSILRIQQVVRGDSAAYFCASSPTGGPEQFFGPGTRLTVL.

The rearrangement links TRBV5-1 to TRBJ2-1; 8 bases agree with TRBD2. Germline lookup yields CDR1 SGHRS and CDR2 YFSETQ. Trimming at V came to 4 bases and at J to 8 bases, leaving 14 bases not matched to a gene. The CDR3 is 16 residues long. In nucleotides, the CDR3 is TGCGCCAGCAGCCCTTACGGGAGGGCAGGCCTAGATGAGCAGTTCTTC. This translates into CASSPYGRAGLDEQFF.

The chain combines TRBV21-1 with TRBJ2-7; the tabulated D call, TRBD1, remains unverified against the DNA. TRBV21-1 is deemed a pseudogene. This CDR3 has 15 residues. In nucleotides, the CDR3 is TGTGCCAGCAGCAAAGCGCTAGGGGGAAGCTACGAGCAGTACTTC. Its translation: CASSKALGGSYEQYF.

This sequence joins TRBV6-6 and TRBJ2-1; weak D call: TRBD2 (6 bases). V gave up 5 bases and J gave up 0 bases, with 17 bases separating them. CDR1 is MNHNY and CDR2 is SVGAGI in the germline V gene (reference sequence). The CDR3 length is 17 residues. The CDR3 DNA reads as TGTGCCAGCAGTCTCCACCGGGGAGGCGGCTCCTACAATGAGCAGTTCTTC. It is translated as CASSLHRGGGSYNEQFF.

This clone was detected only a few times. Other DNA sequences in this sample translate to the same CDR3. The chain combines TRBV3-1 (or the pseudogene TRBV3-2) with TRBJ1-5; tentatively, D is TRBD1 (6 bases). V lost 3 bases to trimming and J lost 0 bases, with 9 bases between them. Germline V gives CDR1 LGHDT, CDR2 YNNKEL (reference sequence). The CDR3 sequence is 15 residues long. The CDR3 bases are TGTGCCAGCAGCCAGGGGGGCTATAGCAATCAGCCCCAGCATTTT. Translated, it gives CASSQGGYSNQPQHF.

This clone has only a few counts. The chain recombines TRBV5-4 with TRBJ1-3; D is possibly TRBD1 (6 bases). CDR1 and CDR2 (germline): SGHNT, YYREEE (reference sequence). V lost 3 bases and J 6 bases, leaving 13 bases between the germline ends. The CDR3 extends over 14 amino acids. Written as DNA, the CDR3 is TGTGCCAGCAGCTCGGGACAATTTGAAAACACCATATATTTT. Protein product: CASSSGQFENTIYF.

The CDR3 sequence is CASGRNSETQYF. CDR3 nucleotide sequence: TGTGCTAGTGGCCGAAATTCGGAGACCCAGTACTTC. V usage is TRBV12-5 and J usage is TRBJ2-5; no clear D gene. This CDR3 has 12 amino acids. The V gene lost 6 bases and the J gene lost 5 bases, with 10 bases spanning the gap. Germline V CDR1 and CDR2: LGHNT, FRNRAP.

This chain uses TRBV5-1 with TRBJ2-7; D might be TRBD2 (5 bases). Germline CDR1 SGHRS, CDR2 YFSETQ. Deletions cut 0 bases from V and 0 bases from J, with 13 bases between. This CDR3 has 16 residues. The CDR3 region is CASSLVDGMGSYEQYF. The CDR3 bases are TGCGCCAGCAGCTTGGTTGACGGGATGGGCTCCTACGAGCAGTACTTC.

The chain joins TRBV7-8 to TRBJ1-2; 9 bases are shared with TRBD1. Germline V gene data show CDR1 as SGHVS and CDR2 as FQNEAQ. The CDR3 runs 14 residues. The junction had 6 bases not matched to a gene; V was cut back by 2 bases and J by 8 bases. This chain's CDR3 is CASSLTGGSVGYTF. CDR3 nucleotide sequence: TGTGCCAGCAGCTTAACAGGGGGCAGCGTAGGCTACACCTTC.

This chain uses TRBV10-3 with TRBJ1-5, with 11 positions matching TRBD1. CDR3 size: 17 residues. The V segment lost 4 bases and the J segment 4 bases; nucleotides outside the gene matches: 9. The germline V gene encodes CDR1 ENHRY and CDR2 SYGVKD. CDR3 loop: CAISADTGTGGNQPQHF. CDR3 sequence (DNA): TGTGCCATCAGTGCTGATACCGGGACAGGGGGAAATCAGCCCCAGCATTTT.

This sequence joins TRBV29-1 and TRBJ1-4; 11 bases agree with TRBD1. Germline V gene sequence: CDR1 SQVTM, CDR2 ANQGSEA. The V and J ends lost 7 bases and 0 bases, in that order; junction bases with no gene match: 7. This CDR3 contains 16 residues. The CDR3 nucleotides read TGCAGCGCTGAGGGGACAGGGGGGGCAACTAATGAAAAACTGTTTTTT. Its protein product is CSAEGTGGATNEKLFF.

The chain joins TRBV9 to TRBJ2-6; weak D call: TRBD2 (7 bases). The CDR3 has 17 amino acids. Trimming removed 3 bases from V and 2 bases from J, with 15 bases in between. Germline V gene lookup returns CDR1 SGDLS and CDR2 YYNGEE. The CDR3 nucleotides are TGTGCCAGCAGCGGCTTAGGGGGGGGCGCTGGGGCCAACGTCCTGACTTTC. This gives the protein CASSGLGGGAGANVLTF.

This rearrangement joins TRBV19 to TRBJ2-5; 7 bases fit TRBD2. This CDR3 has 15 amino acids. From germline, CDR1 is LNHDA and CDR2 SQIVND (reference sequence). Trimming took 4 bases from V and 2 from J; bases not matched to a gene: 7. CDR3 nucleotides: TGTGCCAGTAGTAATCGGGGAGGGGCTCAAGAGACCCAGTACTTC. It yields the protein CASSNRGGAQETQYF.

This clone showed up just once. The gene calls are TRBV5-6 and TRBJ2-7, with 8 positions matching TRBD1. The trim removed 4 bases at V and 5 bases at J, leaving 11 bases unmatched. This CDR3 region has 15 residues. The germline CDR1 and CDR2 sequences are SGHDT and YYEEEE. CDR3 DNA: TGTGCCAGCAGCATCAACCGGGACAGGATCCACGAGCAGTACTTC. This encodes CASSINRDRIHEQYF.

The rearrangement uses TRBV28 and TRBJ2-7; TRBD1 matches at 8 bases. Germline V gives CDR1 MDHEN, CDR2 SYDVKM. The CDR3 is 14 amino acids. The J segment lost 5 bases and the V segment lost 2 bases, leaving 5 bases of the junction unmatched. CDR3 in DNA: TGTGCCAGCAGTTTACGTCAGGGGGCTCACGAGCAGTACTTC. It yields the protein CASSLRQGAHEQYF.

The chain carries TRBV6-2 or TRBV6-3 and TRBJ2-7; 7 nucleotides line up with TRBD1. CDR1 MNHEY and CDR2 SVGEGT come from the germline V gene. The CDR3 consists of 15 residues. Trimming took 4 bases from V and 1 from J; bases not matched to a gene: 7. The CDR3 protein is CASSSPGQMSYEQYF. The CDR3 coding sequence is TGTGCCAGCAGTTCTCCGGGACAGATGTCCTACGAGCAGTACTTC.

The chain joins TRBV24-1 to TRBJ2-1; 9 nucleotides line up with TRBD1. The germline gives CDR1 KGHDR, CDR2 SFDVKD. The junction had 8 bases not matched to a gene; V was cut back by 3 bases and J by 6 bases. The CDR3 has 16 amino acids. This CDR3 is CATSDPGTGLINEQFF. The DNA for the CDR3 is TGTGCCACCAGTGATCCCGGGACAGGGCTGATCAATGAGCAGTTCTTC.

V usage is TRBV7-9 and J usage is TRBJ2-3, with D maybe TRBD2 (5 bases). V was clipped by 1 base and J by 4 bases, with 15 bases between them. Germline CDR1 is SEHNR and CDR2 is FQNEAQ (reference sequence). The CDR3 totals 16 residues. The DNA of the CDR3 is TGTGCCAGCAGCTTAGAGGGAGAAGCTGGGGCAGATACGCAGTATTTT. Its translation is CASSLEGEAGADTQYF.

V usage is TRBV5-1 and J usage is TRBJ2-1; 7 bases are a match to TRBD2. Per the germline V gene, CDR1 is SGHRS and CDR2 is YFSETQ. Trimming took 2 bases from V and 5 from J; bases not matched to a gene: 7. The CDR3 covers 15 residues. Written as DNA, the CDR3 is TGCGCCAGCAGCTTAGGAGGGAGGGCCGACAATGAGCAGTTCTTC. It codes for CASSLGGRADNEQFF.

The CDR3 DNA reads as TGTGCCAGCAGTCTAAGCGGGAGGGCCGCAGATACGCAGTATTTT. Its translation is CASSLSGRAADTQYF. The genes are TRBV6-2 or TRBV6-3 and TRBJ2-3, with 10 positions matching TRBD2. There are 15 residues in the CDR3. Germline trimming cut 5 bases from V and 4 bases from J; bases unmatched to any gene: 6. CDR1 is MNHEY, CDR2 SVGEGT, per germline.

The chain recombines TRBV30 with TRBJ2-1; 9 bases are a match to TRBD2. CDR1 GTSNPN and CDR2 SVGIG come from the germline V gene (reference sequence). V gave up 3 bases and J gave up 10 bases; unmatched junction bases: 7. The CDR3 sequence is 13 residues long. The CDR3: CAWRPGLAGEQFF. The CDR3 bases are TGTGCCTGGAGGCCGGGACTAGCAGGGGAGCAGTTCTTC.